The 22 T cell receptor beta chains below all came from one sample that was sequenced in a study of T cells in Graves' hyperthyroidism and ophthalmopathy (dated by TCRdb to the late 2010s). Libraries were built with multiplex PCR. These reads were obtained on an Illumina HiSeq 2000. The TCR beta CDR3 regions were amplified from the RNA transcripts. The TCR CDR3 was subjected to a first round of RT-PCR using the HTBI primer set and the Qiagen OneStep RT-PCR kit. Using fastp at Q25 and MiXCR, TCRdb reprocessed the public reads and kept productive beta chains. Merged by CDR3 protein, the rows form single entries marked with the most common genes and DNA. This sample holds hundreds of thousands of distinct CDR3 sequences; roughly 40% were observed only once. Of the sample, roughly 8.3% is held by the ten largest clones. The sequenced sample was blood. The origin of the receptors is a man aged 18 to 35 with Graves' hyperthyroidism.

This clonotype was detected a few times. With a much larger clone just one base away, this may be a read error. The rearrangement uses TRBV6-5 and TRBJ1-3; no clear D gene. This CDR3 spans 14 amino acids. Per germline, CDR1 MNHEY and CDR2 SVGAGI. Trimming removed 5 bases from V and 0 bases from J, with 8 bases in between. In DNA, the CDR3 is TGTGCCAGCAGTGACGAGAGCTCTGGAAACACCATATATTTT. It is translated as CASSDESSGNTIYF.

This chain's CDR3 is CASSWVAGANTEAFF. DNA of the CDR3: TGTGCCAGCAGCTGGGTGGCAGGCGCAAACACTGAAGCTTTCTTT. The rearrangement uses TRBV5-6 and TRBJ1-1; no clear D. Germline assignment: CDR1 SGHDT and CDR2 YYEEEE. CDR3 size: 15 residues. Trimming left V 3 bases short and J 2 bases short, with 14 bases between.

There are many counts of this clonotype. CDR3 region: CSVKAGPGNQPQHF. Here the CDR3 DNA reads TGCAGCGTTAAGGCCGGGCCAGGCAATCAGCCCCAGCATTTT. This chain connects TRBV29-1 to TRBJ1-5; unclear D gene. Trimming shortened V by 5 bases and J by 2 bases, and 13 bases separated the two germline ends. CDR1 SQVTM and CDR2 ANQGSEA come from the germline V gene. The CDR3 runs 14 residues.

V is TRBV9 and J is TRBJ1-1; 7 bases match TRBD1. Germline V gives CDR1 SGDLS, CDR2 YYNGEE. Unmatched junction bases numbered 2, after V lost 0 bases and J lost 6 bases. The CDR3 consists of 13 residues. The DNA for the CDR3 is TGTGCCAGCAGCGTAGTGGGGACAGCTGAAGCTTTCTTT. Amino acids: CASSVVGTAEAFF.

This clonotype occurred once. This chain connects TRBV6-5 to TRBJ1-6; D call uncertain. Looked up from germline, CDR1 is MNHEY and CDR2 is SVGAGI. V was clipped by 3 bases and J by 6 bases, with 9 bases between them. The CDR3 has 14 amino acids. CDR3 sequence reads: CASSYPQVNSPLHF. The CDR3 bases are TGTGCCAGCAGTTATCCACAAGTTAATTCACCCCTCCACTTT.

V usage is TRBV4-2 and J usage is TRBJ2-5, with D maybe TRBD2 (5 bases). Germline V lookup: CDR1 LGHNA, CDR2 YNFKEQ. Trimming pared 0 bases from V and 1 base from J, leaving 12 bases between. This CDR3 comprises 16 residues. The CDR3 loop reads CASSQDSKRTQETQYF. The CDR3 DNA reads as TGTGCCAGCAGCCAAGATAGTAAGCGGACCCAAGAGACCCAGTACTTC.

This clonotype has ten or more counts. The J gene is TRBJ2-7, the V gene TRBV7-8; D might be TRBD1 (5 bases). CDR3 size: 13 residues. The V and J ends lost 5 bases and 6 bases respectively, with 14 bases between them. From germline, CDR1 is SGHVS and CDR2 FQNEAQ. This CDR3 is CASSPSVQGEQYF. CDR3 sequence (DNA): TGTGCCAGCAGCCCCTCGGTTCAGGGCGAGCAGTACTTC. Variable domain in full (rest from reference TRBV7-8 and TRBJ2-7): GAGVSQSPRYKVAKRGQDVALRCDPISGHVSLFWYQQALGQGPEFLTYFQNEAQLDKSGLPSDRFFAERPEGSVSTLKIQRTQQEDSAVYLCASSPSVQGEQYFGPGTRLTVT.

This clonotype was detected a few times. The chain joins TRBV7-6 to TRBJ2-2, with TRBD1 matching 7 bases. Germline loops: CDR1 SGHVS, CDR2 FNYEAQ. Trimming at V came to 6 bases and at J to 0 bases, leaving 10 bases not matched to a gene. CDR3 length equals 17 residues. This chain's CDR3 is CASSSPRTGSNTGELFF. CDR3 DNA: TGTGCCAGCAGTTCCCCGAGGACAGGTTCGAACACCGGGGAGCTGTTTTTT. Combining the CDR3 with reference TRBV7-6 and TRBJ2-2 gives the whole variable domain GAGVSQSPRYKVTKRGQDVALRCDPISGHVSLYWYRQALGQGPEFLTYFNYEAQQDKSGLPNDRFSAERPEGSISTLTIQRTEQRDSAMYRCASSSPRTGSNTGELFFGEGSRLTVL.

The chain has TRBV25-1 and TRBJ1-5; D gene ambiguous. V gave up 11 bases and J gave up 0 bases, with 14 bases separating them. This CDR3 has 14 amino acids. Germline V gene sequence: CDR1 MGHDK, CDR2 SYGVNS. CDR3 loop: CAGREGYSNQPQHF. In nucleotides, the CDR3 is TGTGCCGGGAGGGAGGGTTATAGCAATCAGCCCCAGCATTTT.

This clonotype has at least ten counts. The chain employs TRBV19 and TRBJ1-4, with a weak D call TRBD1 (6 bases). The CDR3 is 12 residues long. V was shortened by 7 bases and J by 7 bases, with 10 bases between the two germline ends. Germline V gene lookup returns CDR1 LNHDA and CDR2 SQIVND (reference sequence). The CDR3 here is CASTGTSEKLFF. DNA of the CDR3: TGTGCCAGTACCGGGACATCTGAAAAACTGTTTTTT.

The genes are TRBV15 and TRBJ1-5; 7 bases agree with TRBD1. Germline-derived CDR1 and CDR2 are LNHNV and YYDKDF (reference sequence). The CDR3 consists of 15 residues. The V segment lost 4 bases and the J segment 4 bases; nucleotides outside the gene matches: 7. CDR3 coding DNA: TGTGCCACCAGCACCTTCGACAGGGAAAATCAGCCCCAGCATTTT. It encodes CATSTFDRENQPQHF.

The chain links TRBV15 to TRBJ1-5, with D possibly TRBD1 on 6 matching bases. The CDR3 covers 15 residues. V dropped 3 bases and J dropped 3 bases, with 12 bases sitting between them. CDR1 and CDR2 from the germline V gene are LNHNV and YYDKDF (reference sequence). The CDR3 DNA reads as TGTGCCACCAGCAGGAGCCGGGACAACAATCAGCCCCAGCATTTT. Protein sequence: CATSRSRDNNQPQHF. The variable domain in full, completed from reference TRBV15 and TRBJ1-5, reads DAMVIQNPRYQVTQFGKPVTLSCSQTLNHNVMYWYQQKSSQAPKLLFHYYDKDFNNEADTPDNFQSRRPNTSFCFLDIRSPGLGDTAMYLCATSRSRDNNQPQHFGDGTRLSIL.

At least ten counts were recorded for this clonotype. This chain joins TRBV9 and TRBJ1-3, with 7 bases fitting TRBD1. In germline, CDR1 is SGDLS, CDR2 YYNGEE. V lost 1 base to trimming and J lost 0 bases; unmatched junction nucleotides: 7. The CDR3 is 17 residues long. The CDR3 nucleotides read TGTGCCAGCAGCGTACAGGGGACAGTCCTCTCTGGAAACACCATATATTTT. It is translated as CASSVQGTVLSGNTIYF.

CDR3 region: CASSGPGQGAYEQYF. Written as DNA, the CDR3 is TGTGCCAGCAGCGGACCGGGACAGGGGGCCTACGAGCAGTACTTC. The gene calls are TRBV7-9 and TRBJ2-7, with 11 bases that match TRBD1. Losses at the gene ends were 5 bases for V and 2 bases for J; bases not matched to a gene: 5. The CDR3 is 15 amino acids. Germline V CDR1 and CDR2: SEHNR, FQNEAQ (reference sequence).

The V call is TRBV7-2, the J call TRBJ2-5; 11 nucleotides line up with TRBD2. CDR1 and CDR2 (germline): SGHTA, FQGNSA. The CDR3 consists of 14 residues. With 5 bases clipped from V and 11 bases from J, the junction kept 10 bases outside the gene matches. The CDR3 loop is CASSPLLAGGRQYF. CDR3 DNA sequence: TGTGCCAGCAGCCCCCTCCTAGCGGGAGGTCGGCAGTACTTC. The variable domain in full, completed from reference TRBV7-2 and TRBJ2-5, reads GAGVSQSPSNKVTEKGKDVELRCDPISGHTALYWYRQSLGQGLEFLIYFQGNSAPDKSGLPSDRFSAERTGGSVSTLTIQRTQQEDSAVYLCASSPLLAGGRQYFGPGTRLLVL.

Notes on this clonotype: This may be a read error: a much more frequent sequence differs by one nucleotide. The chain links TRBV20-1 to TRBJ2-6; possible D gene TRBD1, 6 bases. Germline V gives CDR1 DFQATT, CDR2 SNEGSKA (reference sequence). This CDR3 contains 15 residues. The CDR3 region is CSARRPGAGANVLAF. CDR3 nucleotide sequence: TGCAGTGCTAGACGTCCAGGGGCTGGGGCCAACGTCCTGGCTTTC.

The chain joins TRBV9 to TRBJ1-1; 9 bases are a match to TRBD1. J was trimmed by 2 bases and V by 0 bases; bases with no gene match: 2. The CDR3 spans 15 residues. Germline V gene lookup returns CDR1 SGDLS and CDR2 YYNGEE. The CDR3: CASSVDTGGNTEAFF. The CDR3 region has the DNA TGTGCCAGCAGCGTAGATACAGGGGGCAACACTGAAGCTTTCTTT.

This chain uses TRBV19 with TRBJ1-5; no definite D call. Per the germline V gene, CDR1 is LNHDA and CDR2 is SQIVND (reference sequence). This CDR3 contains 14 residues. V was trimmed by 4 bases and J by 8 bases, leaving 15 bases between them. The CDR3: CASSTREPSKPQHF. CDR3 sequence (DNA): TGTGCCAGTAGTACCCGGGAGCCGAGCAAGCCCCAGCATTTT.

As for this clonotype: A junction end diverges from the germline sequence, so it may reflect a read error. The chain has TRBV7-3 and TRBJ2-2; D is perhaps TRBD2 (6 bases). The germline V gene has CDR1 SGHTA and CDR2 FQGTGA. The CDR3 is 13 residues long. CDR3 sequence: CASSLMWGGKLFF. The CDR3 DNA sequence: TGTGCCAGCAGCTTAATGTGGGGCGGGAAGCTGTTTTTT.

This clonotype has only a few counts. This rearrangement joins TRBV7-9 to TRBJ1-1; D is unclear. The CDR3 sequence is 16 residues long. Germline V lookup: CDR1 SEHNR, CDR2 FQNEAQ (reference sequence). V lost 0 bases and J 4 bases, leaving 15 bases between the germline ends. CDR3 nucleotide sequence: TGTGCCAGCAGCTTAGCAGAGAGGACCGGTGGCACTGAAGCTTTCTTT. This encodes CASSLAERTGGTEAFF.

This rearrangement joins TRBV20-1 to TRBJ2-5; 8 bases match TRBD2. Looked up from germline, CDR1 is DFQATT and CDR2 is SNEGSKA (reference sequence). The V gene end was trimmed by 1 base and the J gene end by 4 bases; junction bases not matched to a gene: 2. There are 13 residues in the CDR3. CDR3 region: CSARGLAGETQYF. The CDR3, as DNA: TGCAGTGCTAGAGGGCTAGCGGGAGAGACCCAGTACTTC.

The rearrangement links TRBV19 to TRBJ1-5; D perhaps matches TRBD1 (6 bases). CDR3 size: 16 residues. Trimming left V 0 bases short and J 15 bases short, with 24 bases between. Germline CDR1 LNHDA, CDR2 SQIVND (reference sequence). In nucleotides, the CDR3 is TGTGCCAGTAGTATAGACGCGACAGGAGCCTTCGTGGGCGTGCATTTT. It yields the protein CASSIDATGAFVGVHF.